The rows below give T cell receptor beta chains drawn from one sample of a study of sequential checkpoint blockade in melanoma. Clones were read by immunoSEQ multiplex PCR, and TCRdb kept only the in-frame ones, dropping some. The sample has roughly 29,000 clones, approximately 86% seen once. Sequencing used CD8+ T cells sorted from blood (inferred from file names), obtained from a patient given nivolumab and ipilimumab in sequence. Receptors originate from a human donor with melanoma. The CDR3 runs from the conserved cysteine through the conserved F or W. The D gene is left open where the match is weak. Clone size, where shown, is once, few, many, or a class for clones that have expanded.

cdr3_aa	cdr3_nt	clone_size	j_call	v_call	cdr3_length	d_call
CASSQGGQGVNSPLHF	TGCGCCAGCAGCCAAGGGGGACAGGGGGTTAATTCACCCCTCCACTTT	NA	TRBJ1-6	TRBV4-1	16	TRBD1
CASSEGEAGSNQPQHF	TGTGCCAGCAGCGAAGGGGAGGCGGGAAGCAATCAGCCCCAGCATTTT	NA	TRBJ1-5	TRBV7-8	16	NA
CASSSGTSRNEQFF	TGTGCCAGCAGCTCCGGGACTAGCCGGAATGAGCAGTTCTTC	NA	TRBJ2-1	TRBV9	14	TRBD2
CASRFLDAPGDEQFF	TGTGCCAGCAGATTCTTGGACGCCCCGGGGGATGAGCAGTTCTTC	NA	TRBJ2-1	TRBV7-9	15	NA
CASSLQGGYGYTF	TGTGCCAGCAGCTTGCAAGGGGGCTATGGCTACACCTTC	few	TRBJ1-2	TRBV5-6	13	NA
CASSSWTGTSTGELFF	TGTGCCAGCAGCTCCTGGACAGGGACAAGCACCGGGGAGCTGTTTTTT	NA	TRBJ2-2	TRBV13	16	TRBD1
CASSDSKVNTGELFF	TGTGCCAGCAGCGACAGTAAGGTTAACACCGGGGAGCTGTTTTTT	NA	TRBJ2-2	TRBV28	15	NA
CASSYSRGTGYEQYF	TGTGCCAGCAGTTACTCCCGGGGTACCGGGTACGAGCAGTACTTC	NA	TRBJ2-7	TRBV6-5	15	NA
CASGGQGDTIYF	TGTGCCAGCGGCGGACAGGGAGACACCATATATTTT	NA	TRBJ1-3	TRBV27	12	TRBD1
CASSFGWSNQPQHF	TGTGCCAGCAGCTTCGGGTGGAGCAATCAGCCCCAGCATTTT	NA	TRBJ1-5	TRBV5-5	14	NA
CASSPGVLVTNYGYTF	TGTGCCAGTAGTCCGGGGGTTCTCGTCACTAACTATGGCTACACCTTC	NA	TRBJ1-2	TRBV19	16	NA
CATKQGYNEQFF	TGTGCCACTAAACAGGGCTACAATGAGCAGTTCTTC	few	TRBJ2-1	TRBV19	12	NA
CASSERGRGEQFF	TGTGCCAGCAGTGAGCGAGGGCGTGGTGAGCAGTTCTTC	NA	TRBJ2-1	TRBV6-1	13	NA
CASSQAGQPYWEQYF	TGTGCCAGCAGCCAGGCAGGGCAACCCTACTGGGAGCAGTACTTC	once	TRBJ2-7	TRBV14	15	NA
CAWSSTGIDTQYF	TGTGCCTGGAGCTCCACGGGGATCGATACGCAGTATTTT	NA	TRBJ2-3	TRBV30	13	NA
CASSLAGSNYGYTF	TGTGCCAGCAGCTTGGCGGGATCTAACTATGGCTACACCTTC	NA	TRBJ1-2	TRBV5-4	14	NA
CASSPGPGGREELFF	TGTGCCAGCAGTCCTGGACCGGGAGGGCGGGAGGAGCTGTTTTTT	NA	TRBJ2-2	TRBV7-2	15	TRBD2
CASSYGQGATNEKLFF	TGTGCCAGCAGCTATGGACAGGGGGCAACTAATGAAAAACTGTTTTTT	NA	TRBJ1-4	TRBV11-2	16	TRBD1
CASSHPGLAGEQYF	TGTGCCAGCAGCCACCCCGGACTAGCGGGGGAGCAGTACTTC	NA	TRBJ2-7	TRBV25-1	14	TRBD2
CASSLMGGTGELFF	TGTGCCAGCAGCTTAATGGGGGGGACCGGGGAGCTGTTTTTT	NA	TRBJ2-2	TRBV11-2	14	TRBD2
CASSPGTSGNSYNEQFF	TGTGCCAGCAGCCCGGGGACTAGCGGTAACTCCTACAATGAGCAGTTCTTC	NA	TRBJ2-1	TRBV7-6	17	TRBD2
CASSSGAKVYEQYF	TGTGCCAGCAGCTCTGGGGCTAAAGTCTACGAGCAGTACTTC	NA	TRBJ2-7	TRBV5-6	14	NA
CASSGQGRYEQYF	TGTGCCAGCAGCGGACAGGGACGCTACGAGCAGTACTTC	NA	TRBJ2-7	TRBV9	13	TRBD1
CASSQVGGGTQYF	TGTGCCAGCAGCCAAGTGGGGGGAGGTACGCAGTATTTT	few	TRBJ2-3	TRBV14	13	NA
CASTRGLKDIQYF	TGTGCCAGCACCAGGGGTTTGAAGGACATTCAGTACTTC	NA	TRBJ2-4	TRBV28	13	NA
CASSFDSGGGYEQYF	TGTGCCAGCAGCTTCGATTCGGGGGGAGGCTACGAGCAGTACTTC	NA	TRBJ2-7	TRBV5-8	15	TRBD2
CASSILQGYGYTF	TGTGCCAGTAGTATACTTCAGGGATATGGCTACACCTTC	NA	TRBJ1-2	TRBV19	13	NA
CASSLAGYTEAFF	TGTGCCAGCAGCTTAGCAGGTTACACTGAAGCTTTCTTT	NA	TRBJ1-1	TRBV11-2	13	NA
CAISEGQGYNEQFF	TGTGCCATCAGTGAGGGACAGGGGTACAATGAGCAGTTCTTC	NA	TRBJ2-1	TRBV10-3	14	TRBD1
CASSAWGRGYEKLFF	TGTGCCAGCAGCGCCTGGGGAAGGGGATATGAAAAACTGTTTTTT	NA	TRBJ1-4	TRBV9	15	NA
CAISEGQGVQPQHF	TGTGCCATCAGTGAGGGTCAGGGGGTTCAGCCCCAGCATTTT	few	TRBJ1-5	TRBV10-3	14	TRBD1
CASSVRGSGHTDTQYF	TGTGCCAGCAGCGTAAGAGGTAGCGGACACACAGATACGCAGTATTTT	NA	TRBJ2-3	TRBV9	16	NA
CASSPDYLPEQFF	TGTGCCAGCAGCCCCGACTATCTTCCTGAGCAGTTCTTC	once	TRBJ2-1	TRBV7-9	13	NA
CASSQVRELVRESDTDTQYF	TGCGCCAGCAGCCAAGTCAGAGAGTTAGTTCGGGAATCTGACACAGATACGCAGTATTTT	NA	TRBJ2-3	TRBV4-3	20	NA
CASSQGGSTTSSLRNNEQFF	TGCGCCAGCAGCCAAGGGGGTTCGACTACGTCAAGCCTTAGGAACAATGAGCAGTTCTTC	NA	TRBJ2-1	TRBV4-1	20	NA
CASSVEPSGSSEDTQYF	TGTGCCAGCAGCGTAGAACCCTCCGGGAGTAGTGAAGATACGCAGTATTTT	NA	TRBJ2-3	TRBV9	17	NA
CASSPLGGDTIYF	TGTGCCAGCAGCCCTCTTGGAGGGGACACCATATATTTT	few	TRBJ1-3	TRBV5-6	13	NA
CASSQYQVNEQFF	TGCGCCAGCAGCCAGTATCAGGTCAATGAGCAGTTCTTC	NA	TRBJ2-1	TRBV4-1	13	NA
CASSQEGWEGDGYTF	TGTGCCAGCAGCCAAGAAGGCTGGGAGGGGGATGGCTACACCTTC	NA	TRBJ1-2	TRBV7-9	15	NA
CVSSSPGYEQYF	TGCGTCAGCAGCTCCCCGGGGTACGAGCAGTACTTC	NA	TRBJ2-7	TRBV5-1	12	NA
CASSFTSGSYEQYF	TGTGCCAGCAGCTTTACTAGCGGGAGCTACGAGCAGTACTTC	NA	TRBJ2-7	TRBV7-9	14	TRBD2
CASSYSGNNQPQHF	TGTGCCAGCAGTTACTCGGGCAACAATCAGCCCCAGCATTTT	once	TRBJ1-5	TRBV6-5	14	NA
CASSFLTGEESYEQYF	TGTGCCAGCAGCTTCTTAACAGGGGAAGAATCCTACGAGCAGTACTTC	NA	TRBJ2-7	TRBV11-2	16	TRBD1
CASSGGTGQPQHF	TGTGCCAGCAGCGGGGGGACAGGCCAGCCCCAGCATTTT	NA	TRBJ1-5	TRBV5-6	13	TRBD1
CASSLSRRSYEQYF	TGTGCCAGCAGCTTAAGCCGCCGTTCCTACGAGCAGTACTTC	NA	TRBJ2-7	TRBV13	14	NA
CASNLFSVNTGELFF	TGTGCCAGCAACCTTTTCAGCGTGAACACCGGGGAGCTGTTTTTT	NA	TRBJ2-2	TRBV6-1	15	NA
CASSLERRSSSYNEQFF	TGTGCCAGCAGCTTGGAACGGCGGAGCAGCTCCTACAATGAGCAGTTCTTC	NA	TRBJ2-1	TRBV5-6	17	NA
CASSQGGEGAKNIQYF	TGCGCCAGCAGCCAAGGGGGAGAGGGTGCCAAAAACATTCAGTACTTC	NA	TRBJ2-4	TRBV4-1	16	NA
CASNILRGTEAFF	TGTGCCAGTAATATCCTAAGGGGTACTGAAGCTTTCTTT	NA	TRBJ1-1	TRBV19	13	NA
CASSLRTGTAYEQYF	TGTGCCAGCAGCTTACGGACCGGGACAGCCTACGAGCAGTACTTC	NA	TRBJ2-7	TRBV7-8	15	TRBD1
CASSQQGSYNSPLHF	TGCGCCAGCAGCCAACAGGGGTCCTATAATTCACCCCTCCACTTT	NA	TRBJ1-6	TRBV4-3	15	NA
CASSSRAGFLSEQFF	TGTGCCAGCAGCTCCCGAGCGGGGTTTTTGAGTGAGCAGTTCTTC	NA	TRBJ2-1	TRBV13	15	TRBD2
CASSLGLKRPEAFF	TGTGCCAGCAGCTTGGGACTGAAACGCCCTGAAGCTTTCTTT	NA	TRBJ1-1	TRBV4-2	14	NA
CSDLKITGEQFF	TGCAGCGACTTGAAGATCACGGGGGAGCAGTTCTTC	NA	TRBJ2-1	TRBV29-1	12	NA
CASSPSGIVGLYNEQFF	TGTGCCAGCAGCCCGAGCGGGATTGTGGGGCTGTACAATGAGCAGTTCTTC	NA	TRBJ2-1	TRBV9	17	TRBD2
CASSHVLAGGPGGANVLTF	TGCGCCAGCAGCCATGTCCTAGCGGGAGGGCCGGGTGGGGCCAACGTCCTGACTTTC	NA	TRBJ2-6	TRBV5-1	19	TRBD2
CASSQGKDRGKLGTF	TGCGCCAGCAGCCAAGGAAAAGACAGGGGGAAGTTAGGCACCTTC	NA	TRBJ1-2	TRBV4-1	15	TRBD1
CASSPAGASYEQYF	TGTGCCAGCAGCCCAGCGGGGGCTTCCTACGAGCAGTACTTC	NA	TRBJ2-7	TRBV7-2	14	TRBD2
CASSLGLAGFYEQYF	TGTGCCAGCAGCTTGGGACTAGCCGGGTTCTACGAGCAGTACTTC	NA	TRBJ2-7	TRBV5-6	15	TRBD2